This TCR beta chain is from a study of Ad26.COV2.S vaccination and SARS-CoV-2 variants. Overall study: Donor allocation was to the COV1001 Ad26.COV2.S trial arm. Ad26.COV2.S was injected intramuscularly once or twice, 56 days apart.

Regarding treatment: about 20 received Ad26.COV2.S at low or high dose, single or two shots; about 5 received placebo; per-sample allocation not given. Repertoires come from day 63 after the first vaccine or placebo injection. An adult donor aged 18-55 years was enrolled in Boston. Vaccination employed an Ad26 vector expressing the Wuhan-strain SARS-CoV-2 spike. Measured with immunoSEQ multiplex PCR; TCRdb has only the in-frame clones, and not every one. Here the sample spans hundreds of thousands of clones, 90% being singletons. Germline V CDR1 and CDR2: SGHTA, FQGNSA. V gave up 0 bases and J gave up 0 bases, with 8 bases separating them. This CDR3 spans 15 amino acids.

The TCR comes from a person between 18 and 59 years old who received the Ad26.COV2.S COVID-19 vaccine or a placebo. The chain joins TRBV7-2 to TRBJ1-1; D is undetermined. The sequencing used peripheral blood, collected in a trial of Ad26.COV2.S vaccine versus placebo. The CDR3 sequence is CASSLAIGLNTEAFF. The CDR3 DNA reads TGTGCCAGCAGCTTAGCGATAGGATTGAACACTGAAGCTTTCTTT.